Listed here are 16 T cell receptor beta chains from one sample, sequenced in a study of blood T cell repertoires in COVID-19. The table came from immunoSEQ multiplex PCR; TCRdb's copy has only in-frame clones and leaves some out. In the table there are some 230,000 clones, approximately 82% of which are singletons. Sequenced sample: PBMCs or T cells enriched from blood (not recorded which). These receptors all stem from a man aged 35 to 55 who had recovered from COVID-19.

The chain joins TRBV27 to TRBJ1-4; D is perhaps TRBD1 (6 bases). Germline V gives CDR1 MNHEY, CDR2 SMNVEV (reference sequence). This CDR3 comprises 17 residues. V lost 8 bases and J lost 3, with 22 bases in between. The CDR3: CASSGFIGGAANEKLFF. CDR3 nucleotides: TGTGCCAGCTCCGGTTTTATAGGGGGTGCAGCTAATGAAAAACTGTTTTTT.

The rearrangement links TRBV25-1 to TRBJ2-3; D may be TRBD1 (5 bases). The CDR3 sequence is 15 residues long. Germline V gene data show CDR1 as MGHDK and CDR2 as SYGVNS. With 6 bases removed from V and 0 bases from J, the gap between germline ends came to 13 bases. The CDR3 sequence is CASRMGRSSTDTQYF. CDR3 nucleotide sequence: TGTGCCAGCAGGATGGGGCGATCTAGCACAGATACGCAGTATTTT.

The J gene is TRBJ2-3, the V gene TRBV11-2; tentative D call: TRBD1 (7 bases). Trimming removed 5 bases from V and 5 bases from J, with 14 bases in between. Germline V gene sequence: CDR1 SGHAT, CDR2 FQNNGV. This CDR3 spans 14 amino acids. Here the CDR3 DNA reads TGTGCCAGCAGCGACCGACAGGGAGGAGATACGCAGTATTTT. This codes for CASSDRQGGDTQYF.

The genes are TRBV30 and TRBJ1-1, with 10 positions matching TRBD1. Germline CDR1 GTSNPN, CDR2 SVGIG (reference sequence). The length of the CDR3 is 14 residues. The V gene end was trimmed by 3 bases and the J gene end by 5 bases; junction bases not matched to a gene: 6. The CDR3 is CAWRRQGARTEAFF. The CDR3, as DNA: TGTGCCTGGAGGAGACAGGGGGCGCGAACTGAAGCTTTCTTT.

Concerning this clone: The sample carries other DNA sequences with the same CDR3. This chain joins TRBV6-5 and TRBJ2-7; 7 bases are shared with TRBD1. This CDR3 contains 14 residues. Germline-derived CDR1 and CDR2 are MNHEY and SVGAGI. V lost 6 bases, J lost 2 bases, and 7 bases stayed unmatched. The CDR3 reads CASSYRDRTYEQYF. In DNA, the CDR3 is TGTGCCAGCAGCTATAGGGACAGAACCTACGAGCAGTACTTC.

The rearrangement joins TRBV27 to TRBJ1-4; D is uncertain. Germline-derived CDR1 and CDR2 are MNHEY and SMNVEV (reference sequence). The ends were cut back, 1 base at V and 6 bases at J, with 9 bases in the middle. The CDR3 covers 14 residues. CDR3 sequence (DNA): TGTGCCAGCAGTTTATTGGCAGGTGATGAAAAACTGTTTTTT. It translates to CASSLLAGDEKLFF. Based on the CDR3 plus reference TRBV27 and TRBJ1-4, the full variable domain is EAQVTQNPRYLITVTGKKLTVTCSQNMNHEYMSWYRQDPGLGLRQIYYSMNVEVTDKGDVPEGYKVSRKEKRNFPLILESPSPNQTSLYFCASSLLAGDEKLFFGSGTQLSVL.

The chain couples TRBV19 to TRBJ1-1, with a weak D call TRBD1 (6 bases). The V end was cut by 3 bases, the J end by 5 bases, with 16 bases between. CDR1 and CDR2 from the germline V gene are LNHDA and SQIVND (reference sequence). CDR3 length: 15 amino acids. The CDR3 loop is CASSISRGGQTEAFF. The CDR3 DNA sequence: TGTGCCAGTAGTATTAGTAGGGGGGGGCAGACTGAAGCTTTCTTT. The complete variable domain, with remaining parts taken from reference TRBV19 and TRBJ1-1, reads DGGITQSPKYLFRKEGQNVTLSCEQNLNHDAMYWYRQDPGQGLRLIYYSQIVNDFQKGDIAEGYSVSREKKESFPLTVTSAQKNPTAFYLCASSISRGGQTEAFFGQGTRLTVV.

This chain connects TRBV28 to TRBJ1-1; D remains unclear. The germline gives CDR1 MDHEN, CDR2 SYDVKM. The CDR3 extends over 14 amino acids. V lost 4 bases and J 5 bases, leaving 14 bases between the germline ends. The CDR3 loop reads CASSSPPSRTEAFF. DNA of the CDR3: TGTGCCAGCAGTTCCCCCCCGAGTCGGACTGAAGCTTTCTTT.

This rearrangement joins TRBV5-4 to TRBJ2-3, with a possible D match to TRBD2 (7 bases). CDR3 size: 15 residues. Between the trimmed V and J ends, which lost 3 bases and 0 bases, there was a span of 11 bases. The germline V gene has CDR1 SGHNT and CDR2 YYREEE (reference sequence). The DNA for the CDR3 is TGTGCCAGCAGCTCGGCGGGGGCAAGCACAGATACGCAGTATTTT. Translation gives CASSSAGASTDTQYF.

The chain uses TRBV10-2 and TRBJ2-1; maybe TRBD1 (6 bases). The length of the CDR3 is 13 residues. Trimming left V 8 bases short and J 2 bases short, with 10 bases between. Germline loops: CDR1 WSHSY, CDR2 SAAADI. The CDR3 DNA is TGCGCCAGCGAGGGACAAGCCTACAATGAGCAGTTCTTC. This encodes CASEGQAYNEQFF.

The V call is TRBV5-1, the J call TRBJ2-1; TRBD2 agrees at 11 bases. Germline CDR1 SGHRS, CDR2 YFSETQ. The V gene end was trimmed by 8 bases and the J gene end by 4 bases; junction bases not matched to a gene: 5. The length of the CDR3 is 14 residues. CDR3 sequence (DNA): TGCGCCAGTCAGACTAGCGGGACTTACAATGAGCAGTTCTTC. As protein: CASQTSGTYNEQFF.

V and J are TRBV4-1 and TRBJ2-5, with D possibly TRBD1 on 5 matching bases. This CDR3 comprises 15 residues. Per germline, CDR1 MGHRA and CDR2 YSYEKL. Deletions cut 1 base from V and 5 bases from J, with 14 bases between. The CDR3 DNA sequence: TGCGCCAGCAGCCAAGGATTAGGGGCGCCCGAGACCCAGTACTTC. As protein: CASSQGLGAPETQYF.

The chain carries TRBV6-5 and TRBJ2-7; the D gene is possibly TRBD2 (6 bases). Germline V gene data show CDR1 as MNHEY and CDR2 as SVGAGI. The V and J ends lost 5 bases and 1 base respectively, with 12 bases between them. CDR3 length: 14 residues. CDR3 nucleotide sequence: TGTGCCAGCAGTCGCGGGGCGGCTTCCTACGAGCAGTACTTC. This translates into CASSRGAASYEQYF.

The J gene is TRBJ2-3, the V gene TRBV27; 10 bases are shared with TRBD2. CDR1 is MNHEY and CDR2 is SMNVEV in the germline V gene (reference sequence). This CDR3 region has 16 residues. Trimming took 5 bases from V and 2 from J; bases not matched to a gene: 7. CDR3 coding DNA: TGTGCCAGCAGTCCTGCTAGCGGGGGTGACACAGATACGCAGTATTTT. Protein product: CASSPASGGDTDTQYF.

This clone was seen only once. V is TRBV23-1 and J is TRBJ2-5; perhaps TRBD1 as D (5 bases). TRBV23-1 is given ORF status, its function remaining uncertain. V gave up 10 bases and J gave up 0 bases, with 33 bases separating them. There are 20 residues in the CDR3. The CDR3 loop is CATKPIRKGRILIYQETQYF. The CDR3 DNA follows: TGCGCCACCAAACCAATCCGGAAGGGGCGAATACTTATATACCAAGAGACCCAGTACTTC.

The genes are TRBV7-8 and TRBJ2-7, with 11 bases fitting TRBD1. The V gene end was trimmed by 2 bases and the J gene end by 4 bases; junction bases not matched to a gene: 4. The CDR3 runs to 15 residues. From germline, CDR1 is SGHVS and CDR2 FQNEAQ. The CDR3 protein is CASSLLGTGGYEQYF. In nucleotides, the CDR3 is TGTGCCAGCAGCTTATTAGGGACAGGGGGGTACGAGCAGTACTTC.